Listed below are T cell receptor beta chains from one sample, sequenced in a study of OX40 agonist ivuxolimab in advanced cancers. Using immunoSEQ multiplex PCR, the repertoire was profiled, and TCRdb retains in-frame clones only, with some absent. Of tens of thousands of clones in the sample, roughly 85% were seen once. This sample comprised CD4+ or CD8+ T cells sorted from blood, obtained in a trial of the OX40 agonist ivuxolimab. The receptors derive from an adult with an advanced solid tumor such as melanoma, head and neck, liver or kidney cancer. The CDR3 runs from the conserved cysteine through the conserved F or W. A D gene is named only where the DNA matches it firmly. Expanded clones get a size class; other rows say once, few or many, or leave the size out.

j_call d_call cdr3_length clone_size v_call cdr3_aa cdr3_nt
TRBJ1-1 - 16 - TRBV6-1 CASSEATGRGRTEAFF TGTGCCAGCAGTGAAGCCACAGGGAGAGGTAGAACTGAAGCTTTCTTT
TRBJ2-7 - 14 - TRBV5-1 CASSRRRDTYEQYF TGCGCCAGCAGCAGGCGGAGGGACACCTACGAGCAGTACTTC
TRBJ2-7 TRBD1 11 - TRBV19 CASSMGQSLYF TGTGCCAGTAGTATGGGACAGTCTCTGTACTTC
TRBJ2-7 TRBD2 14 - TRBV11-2 CASSRPGLDYEQYF TGTGCCAGCAGCCGCCCGGGACTAGACTACGAGCAGTACTTC
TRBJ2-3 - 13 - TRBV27 CASGEFNTDTQYF TGTGCCAGCGGGGAGTTTAACACAGATACGCAGTATTTT
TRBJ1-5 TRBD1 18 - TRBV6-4 CASSEPRGQGRNNQPQHF TGTGCCAGCAGTGAACCCCGTGGACAGGGGAGGAACAATCAGCCCCAGCATTTT
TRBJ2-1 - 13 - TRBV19 CASSIFSYNEQFF TGTGCCAGTAGTATATTCAGCTACAATGAGCAGTTCTTC
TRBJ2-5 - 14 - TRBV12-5 CASGLWGRHETQYF TGTGCTAGTGGTTTGTGGGGGCGCCATGAGACCCAGTACTTC
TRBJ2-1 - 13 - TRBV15 CATSTDENNEQFF TGTGCCACCAGCACGGACGAGAACAATGAGCAGTTCTTC
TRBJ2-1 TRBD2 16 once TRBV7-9 CASSPYLAGGDNEQFF TGTGCCAGCAGCCCCTACCTAGCGGGGGGGGACAATGAGCAGTTCTTC
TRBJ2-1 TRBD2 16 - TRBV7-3 CASSPLTSGGDNEQFF TGTGCCAGCAGCCCCCTAACTAGCGGGGGGGACAATGAGCAGTTCTTC
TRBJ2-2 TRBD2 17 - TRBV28 CASSSPRGRDYTGELFF TGTGCCAGCAGTTCCCCCCGCGGGAGGGACTACACCGGGGAGCTGTTTTTT
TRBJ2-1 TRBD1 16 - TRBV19 CASQQQGAFTYNEQFF TGTGCCAGTCAACAGCAGGGGGCCTTTACCTACAATGAGCAGTTCTTC
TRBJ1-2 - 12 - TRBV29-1 CSVGGGNYGYTF TGCAGCGTAGGAGGGGGGAACTATGGCTACACCTTC
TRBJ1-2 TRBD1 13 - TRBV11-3 CASSLDQGTGFTF TGTGCCAGCAGCTTAGATCAAGGGACAGGGTTTACCTTC
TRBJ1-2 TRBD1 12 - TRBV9 CASSQGAYGYTF TGTGCCAGCAGCCAGGGGGCCTATGGCTACACCTTC
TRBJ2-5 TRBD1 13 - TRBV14 CASRPQGMETQYF TGTGCCAGCAGACCACAGGGGATGGAGACCCAGTACTTC
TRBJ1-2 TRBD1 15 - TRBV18 CASSTSGQGANGYTF TGTGCCAGCTCAACAAGCGGACAGGGGGCTAACGGCTACACCTTC
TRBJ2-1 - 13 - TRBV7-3 CASSPSASGEQFF TGTGCCAGCAGCCCGTCGGCCTCGGGGGAGCAGTTCTTC
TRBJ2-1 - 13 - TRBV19 CASSGRLDNEQFF TGTGCCAGTAGTGGCAGGCTTGACAATGAGCAGTTCTTC
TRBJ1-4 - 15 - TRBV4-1 CASSQNFGFGEKLFF TGCGCCAGCAGCCAAAATTTTGGGTTTGGGGAAAAACTGTTTTTT
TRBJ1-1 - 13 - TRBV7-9 CASSLSGREEAFF TGTGCCAGCAGCTTGAGTGGGCGGGAGGAAGCTTTCTTT
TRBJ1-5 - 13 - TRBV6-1 CASSESLGQPQHF TGTGCCAGCAGTGAAAGTCTAGGTCAGCCCCAGCATTTT
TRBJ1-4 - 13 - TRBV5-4 CASSLVGDEKLFF TGTGCCAGCAGCTTGGTCGGGGATGAAAAACTGTTTTTT
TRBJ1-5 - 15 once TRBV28 CASAPRLGGNQPQHF TGTGCCAGCGCGCCCCGGCTTGGGGGCAATCAGCCCCAGCATTTT
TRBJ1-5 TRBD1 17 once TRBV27 CASSLTQGDYSNQPQHF TGTGCCAGCAGTTTAACCCAGGGGGATTATAGCAATCAGCCCCAGCATTTT
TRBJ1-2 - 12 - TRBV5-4 CASSLGRDGYTF TGTGCCAGCAGCTTGGGACGGGATGGCTACACCTTC
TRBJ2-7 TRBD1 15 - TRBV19 CASSTGTGFFHEQYF TGTGCCAGTAGTACTGGGACAGGGTTTTTCCACGAGCAGTACTTC
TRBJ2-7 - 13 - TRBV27 CASGEGVRYEQYF TGTGCCAGCGGGGAGGGGGTTAGGTACGAGCAGTACTTC